This TCR beta chain emerged from a study of blood T cell repertoires in COVID-19 (dated by TCRdb to 2018 to 2021). As for the study more broadly: Collaborator samples came from the United States, Italy and Spain and covered acute and convalescent phases of COVID-19. The material from the prospective study consisted of cDNA or gDNA derived from T cells, B-cell-depleted T cells, or PBMCs. Deeply sampled blood TCRbeta repertoires from subjects exposed to, actively infected with, or recovered from COVID-19 were included in the dataset. A freely available public database, intended as a resource for researchers studying the immune response to SARS-CoV-2, is where the repertoires were released. Samples were obtained from the ongoing ImmuneRACE study (first 160 participants) and from 1,000 to 1,500 subjects provided by 6 global collaborators. Nearly every sample came with metadata listing a de-identified subject ID, COVID-19 status, age in years and sex. Where HLA class I and class II types were available, the types were taken from metadata supplied by the sample provider, not from assay-based typing.

CDR1 and CDR2 were assigned from the germline V gene (reference sequence) as MNHEY and SMNVEV. Germline trimming amounts to 5 bases on V and 7 bases on J, with 5 as the count of junction bases outside the gene matches. Inclusive of the bounding cysteine and phenylalanine, the CDR3 is 13 residues long. Only the CDR3 DNA is retained, 39 bases long and in frame from the first base. The collaborating institutions used their own protocols to collect whole blood in K2EDTA tubes. Collaborator samples were shipped for TCRbeta analysis as frozen whole blood, isolated PBMCs, or DNA extracted from either sample type. In this sample, this clone turned up a few times. The specificity of this receptor is unknown. No much larger clonotype is one base removed from it; base qualities were not supplied. The immunoSEQ Assay, a bias-controlled multiplex PCR, was used to amplify TCRbeta CDR3 regions from genomic DNA. As for the original processing: Nucleated cell counts per sample were estimated from amplification of reference gene primers within the assay. To quantify the absolute abundance of each unique TCRbeta CDR3 rearrangement, sequence reads were collapsed and filtered. For each sample, productive Simpson clonality was calculated as the square root of Simpson's diversity index over productive rearrangements. Entries here come from immuneACCESS through TCRdb and include only in-frame sequences with V and J called. Some clones fail to appear in such tables; in the studies checked, an unresolved V gene covers under half of the shortfall, and the cause of the remainder is unknown. For V, J and clone size, that table is used; D and trimming come from the DNA. Within this sample are over 200,000 clones, with approximately 90% of them counted one time only. Of the sample, about 6% falls within the top ten clones.

Paper-wide results and their limitations: The amount of clinical and demographic metadata varied by source and participant and was provided uncurated.

The specimen was peripheral blood. The clonotype comes from a man aged 80 or over with acute or convalescent COVID-19. Here the chain combines TRBV27 and TRBJ1-5; 7 bases in between match TRBD1. The bases read TGTGCCAGCAGTCCCGACAGGGACCAGCCCCAGCATTTT. Its protein product is CASSPDRDQPQHF.